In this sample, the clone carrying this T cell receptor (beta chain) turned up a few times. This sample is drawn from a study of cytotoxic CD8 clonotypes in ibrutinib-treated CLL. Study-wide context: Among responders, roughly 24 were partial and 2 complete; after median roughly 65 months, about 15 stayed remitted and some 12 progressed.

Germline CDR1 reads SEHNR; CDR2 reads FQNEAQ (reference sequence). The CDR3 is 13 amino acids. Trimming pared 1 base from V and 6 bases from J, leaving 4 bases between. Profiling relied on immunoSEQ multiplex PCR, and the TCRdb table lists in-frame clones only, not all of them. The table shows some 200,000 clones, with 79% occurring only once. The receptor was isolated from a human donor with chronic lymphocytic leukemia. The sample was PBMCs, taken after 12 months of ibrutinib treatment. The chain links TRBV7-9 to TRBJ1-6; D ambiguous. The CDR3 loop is CASSLVGNSPLHF. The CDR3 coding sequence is TGTGCCAGCAGCTTAGTGGGTAATTCACCCCTCCACTTT.